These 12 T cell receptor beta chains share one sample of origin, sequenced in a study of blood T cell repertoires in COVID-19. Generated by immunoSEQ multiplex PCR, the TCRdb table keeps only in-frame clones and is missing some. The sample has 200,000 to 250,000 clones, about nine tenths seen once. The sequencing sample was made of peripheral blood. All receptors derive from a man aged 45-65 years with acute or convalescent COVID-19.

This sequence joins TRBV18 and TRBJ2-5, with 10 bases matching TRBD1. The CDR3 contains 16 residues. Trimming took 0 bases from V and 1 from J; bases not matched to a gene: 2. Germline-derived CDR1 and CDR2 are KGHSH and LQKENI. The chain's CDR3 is CASSPPRTGGQETQYF. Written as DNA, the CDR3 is TGTGCCAGCTCACCACCAAGGACAGGGGGCCAAGAGACCCAGTACTTC.

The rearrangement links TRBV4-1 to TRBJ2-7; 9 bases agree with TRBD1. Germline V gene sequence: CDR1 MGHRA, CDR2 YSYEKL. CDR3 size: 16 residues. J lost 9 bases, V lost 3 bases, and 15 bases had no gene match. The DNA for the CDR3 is TGCGCCAGCAGCCATCCCTTCGCGGGACAGGGCGTAGGGCAGTACTTC. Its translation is CASSHPFAGQGVGQYF.

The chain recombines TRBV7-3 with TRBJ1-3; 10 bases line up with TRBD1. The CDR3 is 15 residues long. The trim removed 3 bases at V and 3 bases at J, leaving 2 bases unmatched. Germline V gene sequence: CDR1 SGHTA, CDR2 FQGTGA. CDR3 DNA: TGTGCCAGCAGCTTGGACAGGGGGATTGGAAACACCATATATTTT. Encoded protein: CASSLDRGIGNTIYF.

This CDR3 reads CASSARPGTGDSGYTF. CDR3 DNA sequence: TGTGCCAGCAGTGCTCGTCCCGGGACAGGGGATTCTGGCTACACCTTC. The V and J genes are TRBV25-1 and TRBJ1-2; 10 positions agree with TRBD1. V shed 4 bases and J 7 bases; nucleotides not matched to a gene: 12. Germline assignment: CDR1 MGHDK and CDR2 SYGVNS. This CDR3 comprises 16 residues.

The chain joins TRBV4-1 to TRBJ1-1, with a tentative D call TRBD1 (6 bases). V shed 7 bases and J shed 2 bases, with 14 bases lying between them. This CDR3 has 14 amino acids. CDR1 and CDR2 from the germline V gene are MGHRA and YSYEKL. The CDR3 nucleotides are TGCGCCAGCACCTCGGGACATCTTAACACTGAAGCTTTCTTT. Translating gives CASTSGHLNTEAFF.

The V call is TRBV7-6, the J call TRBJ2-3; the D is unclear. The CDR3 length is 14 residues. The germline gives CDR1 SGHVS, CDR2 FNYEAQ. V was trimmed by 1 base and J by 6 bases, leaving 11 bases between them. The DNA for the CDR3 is TGTGCCAGCAGCTTAGACAGTGGCTGGGATACGCAGTATTTT. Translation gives CASSLDSGWDTQYF.

The CDR3 loop is CASSRDRGGHEQYF. In DNA, the CDR3 is TGTGCCAGTAGTCGTGACAGGGGTGGCCACGAGCAGTACTTC. This chain uses TRBV19 with TRBJ2-7; 8 bases line up with TRBD1. The V gene's germline CDR1 is LNHDA and CDR2 SQIVND (reference sequence). There are 14 residues in the CDR3. Trimming cost V 5 bases and J 5 bases; bases outside gene matches: 8.

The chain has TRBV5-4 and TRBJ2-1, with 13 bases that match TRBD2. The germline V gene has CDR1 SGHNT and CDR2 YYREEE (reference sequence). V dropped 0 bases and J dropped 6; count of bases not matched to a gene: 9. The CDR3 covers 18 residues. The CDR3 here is CASSLELAGGLAGNEQFF. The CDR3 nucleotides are TGTGCCAGCAGCTTGGAACTAGCGGGGGGGCTGGCTGGCAATGAGCAGTTCTTC.

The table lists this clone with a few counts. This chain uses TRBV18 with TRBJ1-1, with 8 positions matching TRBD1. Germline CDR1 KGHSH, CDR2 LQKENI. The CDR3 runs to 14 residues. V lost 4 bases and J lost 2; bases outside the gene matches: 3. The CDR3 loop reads CASSRGTGNTEAFF. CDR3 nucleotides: TGTGCCAGCTCACGTGGGACAGGTAACACTGAAGCTTTCTTT.

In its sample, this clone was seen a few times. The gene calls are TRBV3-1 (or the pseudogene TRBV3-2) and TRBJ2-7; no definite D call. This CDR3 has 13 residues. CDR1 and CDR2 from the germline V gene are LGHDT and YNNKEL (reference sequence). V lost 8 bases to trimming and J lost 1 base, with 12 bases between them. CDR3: CASGERFSYEQYF. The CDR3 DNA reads TGTGCCAGCGGTGAGCGCTTTTCCTACGAGCAGTACTTC.

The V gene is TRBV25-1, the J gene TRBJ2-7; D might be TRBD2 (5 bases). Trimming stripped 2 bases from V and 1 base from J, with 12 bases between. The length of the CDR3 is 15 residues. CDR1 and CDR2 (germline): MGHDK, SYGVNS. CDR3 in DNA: TGTGCCAGCAGTGAACCGGGATTCTCGTCCTACGAGCAGTACTTC. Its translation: CASSEPGFSSYEQYF.

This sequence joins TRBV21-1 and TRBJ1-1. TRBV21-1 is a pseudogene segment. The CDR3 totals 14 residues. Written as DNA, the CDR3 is TGTGCCAGCAGCAAAGAGGGAGTCAACACTGAAGCTTTCTTT. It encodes CASSKEGVNTEAFF.